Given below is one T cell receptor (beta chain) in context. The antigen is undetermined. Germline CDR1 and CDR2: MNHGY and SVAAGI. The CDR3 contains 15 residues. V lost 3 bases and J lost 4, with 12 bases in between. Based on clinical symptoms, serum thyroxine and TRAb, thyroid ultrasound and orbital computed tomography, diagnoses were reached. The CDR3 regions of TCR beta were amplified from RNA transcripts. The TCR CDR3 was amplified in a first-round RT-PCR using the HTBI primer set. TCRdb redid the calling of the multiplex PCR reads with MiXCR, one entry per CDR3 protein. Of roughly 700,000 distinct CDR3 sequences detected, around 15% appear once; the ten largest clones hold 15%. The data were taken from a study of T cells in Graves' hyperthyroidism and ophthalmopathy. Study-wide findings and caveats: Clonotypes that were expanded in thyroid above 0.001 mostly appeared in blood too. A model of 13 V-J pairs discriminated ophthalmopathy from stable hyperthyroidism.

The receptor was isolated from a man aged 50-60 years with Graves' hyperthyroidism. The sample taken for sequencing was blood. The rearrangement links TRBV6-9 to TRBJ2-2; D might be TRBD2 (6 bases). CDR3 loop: CASSYVLGGTGELFF. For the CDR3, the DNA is TGTGCCAGCAGTTACGTCCTGGGGGGCACCGGGGAGCTGTTTTTT.